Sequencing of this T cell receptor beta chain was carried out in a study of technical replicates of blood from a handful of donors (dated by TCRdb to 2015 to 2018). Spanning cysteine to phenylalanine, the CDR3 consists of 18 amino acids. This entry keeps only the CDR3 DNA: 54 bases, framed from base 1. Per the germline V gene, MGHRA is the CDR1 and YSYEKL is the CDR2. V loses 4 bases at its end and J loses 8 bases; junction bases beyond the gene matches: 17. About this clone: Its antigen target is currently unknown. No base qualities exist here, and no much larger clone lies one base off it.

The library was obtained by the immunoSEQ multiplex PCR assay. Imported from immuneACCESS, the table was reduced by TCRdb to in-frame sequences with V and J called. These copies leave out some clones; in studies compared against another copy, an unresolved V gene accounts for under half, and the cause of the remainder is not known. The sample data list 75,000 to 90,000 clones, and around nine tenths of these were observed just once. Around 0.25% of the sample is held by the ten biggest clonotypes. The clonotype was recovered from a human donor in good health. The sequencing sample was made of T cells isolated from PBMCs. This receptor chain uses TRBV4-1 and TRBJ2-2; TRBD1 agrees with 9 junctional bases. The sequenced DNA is TGCGCCAGCAGCCGGGAGGGACAGGGTAAAAGGCAGAGAGGGGAGCTGTTTTTT. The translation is CASSREGQGKRQRGELFF.